This T cell receptor beta chain came from a study of T-cell reconstitution after alpha-beta-depleted transplantation in children listed by TCRdb under 2016. Broadly, across the study: T-cell immune reconstitution after TCRalphabeta/CD19-depleted allogeneic hematopoietic cell transplantation in children was quantitatively tracked in the study by means of TCR repertoire profiling.

The germline V gene yields MGHRA for CDR1 and YSYEKL for CDR2. From its cysteine to its phenylalanine, the CDR3 spans 12 amino acids. Of all the DNA, just the CDR3 is kept, 36 bases in frame from base 1. Between the V and J ends, shortened by 6 bases and 6 bases respectively, the junction contains 10 bases. The library was generated by PCR. TCRdb records Illumina HiSeq 2500 as the sequencer. Molecular barcoding was employed in the preparation of TCR libraries, with unique molecular identifiers being used to normalize TCRbeta repertoire quantification. The public reads were reanalyzed by TCRdb: fastp trimming at Q25, MiXCR alignment, in-frame beta chains only. Identical CDR3 protein sequences are pooled into one entry, listed with their most common genes and DNA. The sample profile shows around 200,000 distinct CDR3 sequences; approximately 7% of them were found once. Jointly, the top ten make up about 3% of the sample.

This clonotype was counted at least ten times. Its antigen target is currently unknown. Base qualities are not recorded, but no much larger clone differs from it by a single base. The input for sequencing was PBMCs from the stem cell graft donor, taken from the stem cell graft. The rearrangement joined TRBV4-1 to TRBJ2-3, with no confident D gene call. The source is a human donor who donated a stem cell graft to a child with Wiskott-Aldrich syndrome. CDR3 reads: CASSRIYDTQYF. The sequenced DNA is TGCGCCAGCAGTCGGATTTATGATACGCAGTATTTT.